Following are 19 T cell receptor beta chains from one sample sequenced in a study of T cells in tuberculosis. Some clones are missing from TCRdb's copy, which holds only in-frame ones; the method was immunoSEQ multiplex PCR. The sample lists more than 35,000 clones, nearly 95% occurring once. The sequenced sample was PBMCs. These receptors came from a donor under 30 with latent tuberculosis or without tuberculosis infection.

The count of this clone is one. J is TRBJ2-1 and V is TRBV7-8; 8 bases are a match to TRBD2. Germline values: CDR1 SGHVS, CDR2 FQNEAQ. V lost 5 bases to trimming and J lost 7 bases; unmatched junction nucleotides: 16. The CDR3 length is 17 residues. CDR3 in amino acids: CASSLPYGLAGGNEQFF. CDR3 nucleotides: TGTGCCAGCAGCCTCCCCTATGGGCTAGCGGGCGGTAATGAGCAGTTCTTC.

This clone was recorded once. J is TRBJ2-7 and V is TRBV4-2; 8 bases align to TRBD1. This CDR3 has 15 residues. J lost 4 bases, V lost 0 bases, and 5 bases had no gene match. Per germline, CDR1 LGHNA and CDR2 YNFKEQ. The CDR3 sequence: CASSQEGQGLYEQYF. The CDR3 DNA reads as TGTGCCAGCAGCCAAGAAGGACAGGGACTTTACGAGCAGTACTTC.

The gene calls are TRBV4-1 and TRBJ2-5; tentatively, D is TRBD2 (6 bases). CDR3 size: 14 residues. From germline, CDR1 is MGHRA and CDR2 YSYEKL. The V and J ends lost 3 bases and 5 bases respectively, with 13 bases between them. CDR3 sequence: CASSHRLVRETQYF. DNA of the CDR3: TGCGCCAGCAGCCATCGACTAGTGCGGGAGACCCAGTACTTC.

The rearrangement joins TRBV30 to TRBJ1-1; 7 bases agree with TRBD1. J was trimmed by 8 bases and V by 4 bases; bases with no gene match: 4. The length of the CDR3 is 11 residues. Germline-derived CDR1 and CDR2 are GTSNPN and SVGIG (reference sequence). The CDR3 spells CAWKQGLEAFF. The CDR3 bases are TGTGCCTGGAAACAGGGGCTGGAAGCTTTCTTT.

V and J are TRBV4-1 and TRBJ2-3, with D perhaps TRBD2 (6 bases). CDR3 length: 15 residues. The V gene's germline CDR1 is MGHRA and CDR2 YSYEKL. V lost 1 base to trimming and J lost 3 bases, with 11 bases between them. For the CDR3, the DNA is TGCGCCAGCAGCCAAGGGACTATATTAACAGATACGCAGTATTTT. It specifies CASSQGTILTDTQYF.

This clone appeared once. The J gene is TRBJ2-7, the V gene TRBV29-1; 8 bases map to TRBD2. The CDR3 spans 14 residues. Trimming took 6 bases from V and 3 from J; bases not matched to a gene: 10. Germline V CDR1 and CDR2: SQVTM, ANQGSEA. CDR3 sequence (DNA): TGCAGCGTCGGGGGGGAGGGCTACTACTACGAGCAGTACTTC. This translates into CSVGGEGYYYEQYF.

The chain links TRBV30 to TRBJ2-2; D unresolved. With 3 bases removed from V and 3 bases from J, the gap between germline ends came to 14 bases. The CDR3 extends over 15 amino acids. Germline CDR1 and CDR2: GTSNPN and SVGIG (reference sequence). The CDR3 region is CAWRVRGWDTGELFF. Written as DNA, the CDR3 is TGTGCCTGGAGGGTGCGAGGTTGGGACACCGGGGAGCTGTTTTTT.

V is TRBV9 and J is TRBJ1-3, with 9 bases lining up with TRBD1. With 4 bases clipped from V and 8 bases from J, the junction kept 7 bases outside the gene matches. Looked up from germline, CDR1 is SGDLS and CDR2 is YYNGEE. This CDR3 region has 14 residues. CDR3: CASSPGQGRYTIYF. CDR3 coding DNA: TGTGCCAGCAGCCCGGGACAGGGTAGATACACCATATATTTT.

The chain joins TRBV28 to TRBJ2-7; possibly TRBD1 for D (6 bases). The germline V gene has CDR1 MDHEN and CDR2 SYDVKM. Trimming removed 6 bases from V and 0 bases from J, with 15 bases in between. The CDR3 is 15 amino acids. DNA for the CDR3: TGTGCCAGCAGCACTGGACAGCGATACTCCTACGAGCAGTACTTC. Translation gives CASSTGQRYSYEQYF.

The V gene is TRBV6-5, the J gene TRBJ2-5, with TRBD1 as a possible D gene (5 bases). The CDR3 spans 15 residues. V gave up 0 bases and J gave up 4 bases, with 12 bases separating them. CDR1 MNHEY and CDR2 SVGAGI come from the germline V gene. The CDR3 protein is CASSYSRGMGETQYF. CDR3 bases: TGTGCCAGCAGTTACTCTAGGGGAATGGGAGAGACCCAGTACTTC.

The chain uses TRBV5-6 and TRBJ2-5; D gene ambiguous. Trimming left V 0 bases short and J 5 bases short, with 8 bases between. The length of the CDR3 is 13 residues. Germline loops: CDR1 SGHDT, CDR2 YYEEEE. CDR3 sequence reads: CASSLVQIETQYF. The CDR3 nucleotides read TGTGCCAGCAGCTTGGTTCAGATCGAGACCCAGTACTTC. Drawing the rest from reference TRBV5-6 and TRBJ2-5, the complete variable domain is DAGVTQSPTHLIKTRGQQVTLRCSPKSGHDTVSWYQQALGQGPQFIFQYYEEEERQRGNFPDRFSGHQFPNYSSELNVNALLLGDSALYLCASSLVQIETQYFGPGTRLLVL.

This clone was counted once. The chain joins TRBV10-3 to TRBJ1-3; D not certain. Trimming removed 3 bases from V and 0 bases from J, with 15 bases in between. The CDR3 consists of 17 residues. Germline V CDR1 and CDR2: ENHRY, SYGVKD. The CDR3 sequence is CAISDSVRGHSGNTIYF. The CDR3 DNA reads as TGTGCCATCAGTGACTCCGTCAGAGGTCACTCTGGAAACACCATATATTTT.

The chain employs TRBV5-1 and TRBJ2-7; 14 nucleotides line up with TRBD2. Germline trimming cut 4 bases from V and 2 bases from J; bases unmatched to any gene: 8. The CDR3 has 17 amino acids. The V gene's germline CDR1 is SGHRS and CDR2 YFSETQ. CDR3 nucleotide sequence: TGCGCCAGCAGCCCGGTAACGGGACTAGCGGGGGCCTACGAGCAGTACTTC. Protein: CASSPVTGLAGAYEQYF.

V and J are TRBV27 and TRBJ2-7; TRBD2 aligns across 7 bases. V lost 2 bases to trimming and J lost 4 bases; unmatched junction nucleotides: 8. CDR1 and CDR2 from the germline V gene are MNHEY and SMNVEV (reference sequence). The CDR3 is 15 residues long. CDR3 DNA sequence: TGTGCCAGCAGTTTAACTAGCTGGGAGGGTTACGAGCAGTACTTC. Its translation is CASSLTSWEGYEQYF.

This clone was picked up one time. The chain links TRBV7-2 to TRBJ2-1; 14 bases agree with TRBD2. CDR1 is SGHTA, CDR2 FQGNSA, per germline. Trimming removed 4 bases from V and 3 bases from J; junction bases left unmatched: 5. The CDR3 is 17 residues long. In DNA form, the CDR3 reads TGTGCCAGCAGCTCAAGGACTAGCGGGAGGTTCTACAATGAGCAGTTCTTC. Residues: CASSSRTSGRFYNEQFF.

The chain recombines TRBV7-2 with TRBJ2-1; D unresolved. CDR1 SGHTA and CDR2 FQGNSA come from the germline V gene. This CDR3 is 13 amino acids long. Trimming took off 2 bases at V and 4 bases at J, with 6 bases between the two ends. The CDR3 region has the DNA TGTGCCAGCAGCTTATACGGTTACAATGAGCAGTTCTTC. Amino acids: CASSLYGYNEQFF.

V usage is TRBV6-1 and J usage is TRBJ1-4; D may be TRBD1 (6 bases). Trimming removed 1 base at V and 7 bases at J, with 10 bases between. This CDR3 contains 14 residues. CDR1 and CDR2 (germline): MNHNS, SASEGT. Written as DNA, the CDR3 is TGTGCCAGCAGTGAAGGCAGGGGCGGTGAAAAACTGTTTTTT. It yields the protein CASSEGRGGEKLFF.

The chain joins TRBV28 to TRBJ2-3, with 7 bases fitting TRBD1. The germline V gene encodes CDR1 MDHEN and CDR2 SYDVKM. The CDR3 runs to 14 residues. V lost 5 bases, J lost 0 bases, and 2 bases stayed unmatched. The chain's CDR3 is CASSEGASTDTQYF. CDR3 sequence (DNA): TGTGCCAGCAGTGAGGGGGCGAGCACAGATACGCAGTATTTT.

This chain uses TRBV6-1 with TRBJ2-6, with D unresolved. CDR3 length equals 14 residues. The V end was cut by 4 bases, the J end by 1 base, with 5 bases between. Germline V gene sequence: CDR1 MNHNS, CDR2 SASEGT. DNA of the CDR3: TGTGCCAGCAGTGCAGGTTCTGGGGCCAACGTCCTGACTTTC. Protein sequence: CASSAGSGANVLTF.